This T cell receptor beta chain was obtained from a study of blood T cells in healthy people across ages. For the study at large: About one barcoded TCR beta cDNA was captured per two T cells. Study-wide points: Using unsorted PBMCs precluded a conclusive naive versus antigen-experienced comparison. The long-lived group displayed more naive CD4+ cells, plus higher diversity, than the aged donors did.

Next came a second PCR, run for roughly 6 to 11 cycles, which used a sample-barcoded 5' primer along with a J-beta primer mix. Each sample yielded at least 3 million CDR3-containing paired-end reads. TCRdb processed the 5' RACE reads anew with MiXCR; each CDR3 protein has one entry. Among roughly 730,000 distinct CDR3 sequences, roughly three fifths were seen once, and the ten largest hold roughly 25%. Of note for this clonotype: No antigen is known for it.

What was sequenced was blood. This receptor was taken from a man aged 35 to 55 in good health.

The CDR3 sequence is CASSLEPGKMLRQPQHF. For the CDR3, the DNA is TGTGCCAGCAGCTTAGAGCCAGGGAAGATGCTTCGACAGCCCCAGCATTTT. The chain joins TRBV11-2 to TRBJ1-5; a weak D match, TRBD1 (5 bases). V lost 0 bases and J 7 bases, leaving 19 bases between the germline ends. This CDR3 contains 17 residues. Germline V lookup: CDR1 SGHAT, CDR2 FQNNGV.